This T cell receptor beta chain was obtained from a study of Ad26.COV2.S vaccination and SARS-CoV-2 variants. Turning to the study itself: The vaccine Ad26.COV2.S was put into the muscle once, or twice with 56 days between. General study findings and limits: Comparable non-spike TCR breadth was observed in vaccine and placebo recipients.

The treatment denotes: over 15 received Ad26.COV2.S at low or high dose, single or two shots; 5 received placebo; per-sample allocation not given. Samples came from day 63 after the first vaccine or placebo injection. An Ad26 vector expressing Wuhan-strain SARS-CoV-2 spike constituted the vaccine. The data were produced by immunoSEQ multiplex PCR, yet TCRdb's version contains in-frame clones alone and is incomplete. The sample includes about 350,000 clones, 88% seen only once; the top ten take approximately 5.9%. Trimming pared 3 bases from V and 1 base from J, leaving 10 bases between. This CDR3 comprises 14 residues. Germline V gives CDR1 SGDLS, CDR2 YYNGEE. This clone was picked up a small number of times. What it binds is not known. Other DNA sequences from this sample encode an identical CDR3 as well.

The TCR originated in a person between 18 and 59 years old who received the Ad26.COV2.S COVID-19 vaccine or a placebo. This chain links TRBV9 with TRBJ1-1, with a weak D call TRBD1 (6 bases). Material: peripheral blood, obtained in a trial of Ad26.COV2.S vaccine versus placebo. The CDR3 loop reads CASSATGQNTEAFF. CDR3 nucleotides: TGTGCCAGCAGCGCCACGGGACAGAACACTGAAGCTTTCTTT.